This is a list of T cell receptor beta chains from one sample in a study of cytomegalovirus exposure and HLA in healthy donors. Assay: immunoSEQ multiplex PCR; the TCRdb copy retains only in-frame clones and omits some. Found here are 85,000 to 90,000 clones, around four fifths of them singletons; the top ten hold about 9.5%. Sequences were obtained from PBMCs. The receptors shown here come from a man younger than 40 in good health and CMV-seropositive. Each CDR3 is given with its conserved first and last residue. D genes are given only for firm matches. Only some rows state a clone size, as once, few, many or a class for expanded clones.

v_call | d_call | clone_size | cdr3_aa
TRBV27 | . | . | CASSSDSRHGLFRTDTQYF
TRBV6-5 | TRBD1 | many | CASSYFGQGYHEQYF
TRBV5-1 | TRBD1 | . | CASSLGQGRPTEAFF
TRBV6-1 | TRBD2 | . | CASSPRGSGDYEQYF
TRBV4-2 | TRBD2 | . | CASSQDWVAGSYEQYF
TRBV6-6 | . | . | CASSYSYSGNTIYF
TRBV19 | TRBD1 | . | CASSQTGGNQPQHF
TRBV4-1 | TRBD2 | once | CASSQGFSGGGETQYF
TRBV2 | TRBD1 | . | CASRKTGAGYNQPQHF
TRBV6-5 | TRBD1 | . | CASGNRGETQYF
TRBV18 | . | . | CASSPGEGNNEQFF
TRBV6-1 | . | . | CASSFQSTNEKLFF
TRBV5-3 | . | . | CARSFPLRGATNEKLFF
TRBV6-6 | . | medium-sized | CASSYNRVDSTGELFF
TRBV11-2 | . | . | CASSLEEGQQVLSGANVLTF
TRBV4-3 | TRBD1 | . | CASSPTGTGRYEQYF
TRBV7-6 | TRBD1 | . | CASSLGSRGLIYGNTIYF
TRBV30 | TRBD2 | . | CAWNGGGTQETQYF
TRBV5-4 | TRBD2 | . | CASRLAGGRTDTQYF
TRBV4-1 | . | . | CASSQDPWGGGETQYF
TRBV4-1 | . | . | CASSQDQRESYYGYTF
TRBV30 | . | . | CAWSGDTDQPQHF
TRBV12-1 | . | . | CASSSMAGGTPETQYF
TRBV28 | . | few | CASSPWEVDAYGYTF
TRBV19 | TRBD1 | . | CASNPVGQGFGNQPQHF
TRBV5-4 | TRBD1 | . | CASSFSGRGSLDEKLFF
TRBV5-6 | TRBD1 | few | CASSLVGTDRYEQYF
TRBV5-6 | TRBD2 | . | CASSLWFTSGGRDNEQFF
TRBV6-5 | TRBD1 | . | CASRRQGTANQPQHF
TRBV4-1 | TRBD1 | . | CASSQDRVLNTEAFF
TRBV19 | . | . | CASSTTGNSYNSPLHF
TRBV9 | TRBD1 | . | CASSPGQGPPNTEAFF
TRBV15 | TRBD1 | . | CATSRDPQGLQRNYGYTF
TRBV4-1 | TRBD2 | . | CASSQGLAGRRGGNEQFF
TRBV5-6 | TRBD2 | . | CASSLMGLAANTGELFF
TRBV18 | TRBD1 | . | CASSPPTGGYNEQFF
TRBV4-2 | TRBD1 | once | CASSQADRVNQPQHF
TRBV14 | . | . | CASSQGGTGDTQYF
TRBV9 | TRBD2 | . | CASNPGGSKWDTQYF
TRBV2 | . | . | CASSVAASTDTQYF
TRBV2 | TRBD1 | . | CASSGGEQGEFGQPQHF
TRBV19 | TRBD1 | . | CASSIMGTDRGGYTF
TRBV27 | . | . | CASSYRGREMGGYTF
TRBV9 | . | . | CASSVAPGQSYEQYF
TRBV5-6 | . | . | CASSLPDVYTGELFF
TRBV18 | . | . | CASSRQAGGYEQYF
TRBV30 | TRBD1 | . | CAWSVGQGVYEQYF
TRBV10-3 | TRBD2 | . | CAIRGLAGGNEQYF
TRBV9 | TRBD1 | . | CASSPGDRGYATNEKLFF
TRBV4-1 | . | . | CASSQDLGLRNTEAFF
TRBV5-1 | . | . | CASSAILGFDEQYF
TRBV7-3 | . | . | CASNERTDDYGYTF
TRBV10-3 | TRBD2 | few | CAIPWGAGVSYEQYF
TRBV5-4 | TRBD1 | once | CASSYWTGEETQYF
TRBV7-2 | . | few | CASSPFLDEKLFF
TRBV6-5 | . | . | CASSYLSGSGELFF
TRBV2 | . | . | CASIWALNTGELFF
TRBV10-2 | . | . | CASSEGSFAFF